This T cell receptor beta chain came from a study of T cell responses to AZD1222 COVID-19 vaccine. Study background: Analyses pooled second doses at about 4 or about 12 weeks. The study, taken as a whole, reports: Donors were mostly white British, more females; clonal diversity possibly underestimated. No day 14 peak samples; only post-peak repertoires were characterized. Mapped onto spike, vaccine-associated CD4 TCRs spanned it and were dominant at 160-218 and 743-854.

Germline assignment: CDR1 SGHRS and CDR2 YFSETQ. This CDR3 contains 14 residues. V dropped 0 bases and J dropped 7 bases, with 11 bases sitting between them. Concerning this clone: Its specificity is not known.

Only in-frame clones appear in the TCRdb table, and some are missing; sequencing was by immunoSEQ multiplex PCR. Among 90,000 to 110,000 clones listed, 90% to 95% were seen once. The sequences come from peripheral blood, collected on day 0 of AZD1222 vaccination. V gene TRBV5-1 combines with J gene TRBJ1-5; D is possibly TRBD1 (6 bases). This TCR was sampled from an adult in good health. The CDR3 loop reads CASSLVAGDQPQHF. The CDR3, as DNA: TGCGCCAGCAGCTTGGTGGCAGGGGACCAGCCCCAGCATTTT.